A selection of T cell receptor beta chains follows, all from one sample in a study of cytomegalovirus exposure and HLA in healthy donors. Assay used: immunoSEQ multiplex PCR; TCRdb lists only in-frame clones, some missing. The sample lists around 190,000 clones, roughly four fifths occurring once. Sample: PBMCs. These receptors were collected from a man in his forties in good health and CMV-seropositive. Both conserved end residues are part of each CDR3. D genes are given only for firm matches. For some rows the clone size is stated as once, few or many, or as a class when expanded; others skip it.

CDR3 length,clone size,D gene,J gene,V gene,CDR3 DNA,CDR3 protein
15,.,.,TRBJ1-5,TRBV5-5,TGTGCCAGCAGCTTGGGGTGGGGGGGGAATCAGCCCCAGCATTTT,CASSLGWGGNQPQHF
15,.,.,TRBJ2-7,TRBV15,TGTGCCACCAGCAGAACGAGAGGGTCCCCTGACGGGCAGTACTTC,CATSRTRGSPDGQYF
15,.,TRBD1,TRBJ2-7,TRBV28,TGTGCCAGCAGTCCCGGAGACAGGGGGGCTAACGAGCAGTACTTC,CASSPGDRGANEQYF
15,once,TRBD2,TRBJ2-1,TRBV27,TGTGCCAGCACCTCTAGCGGGGGATACTACAATAAGCAGTTCTTC,CASTSSGGYYNKQFF
17,.,.,TRBJ2-7,TRBV21-1,TGTGCCAGCAGCAAAGGACTGTCGGCTAGCGGGGGGGGCGAGCAGTACTTC,CASSKGLSASGGGEQYF
16,.,TRBD1,TRBJ2-7,TRBV28,TGTGCCAGCAGTTTTACCTTCACAGGGGTCTCCTACGAGCAGTACTTC,CASSFTFTGVSYEQYF
13,few,.,TRBJ2-7,TRBV5-1,TGCGCCAGCCATAGCGGAGAGGGCTACGAGCAGTACTTC,CASHSGEGYEQYF
17,.,.,TRBJ1-2,TRBV5-4,TGTGCCAGCAGCTTGAATGGAGGACGGACCCCTAACTATGGCTACACCTTC,CASSLNGGRTPNYGYTF
13,.,.,TRBJ1-1,TRBV2,TGTGCCAGCAGGCGTCAGGAGAACACTGAAGCTTTCTTT,CASRRQENTEAFF
15,.,TRBD2,TRBJ2-7,TRBV28,TGTGCCAGCAGGCTTGGACTAGCGGGAGTGTACGAGCAGTACTTC,CASRLGLAGVYEQYF
14,.,TRBD1,TRBJ1-5,TRBV28,TGTGCCAGCTGCCTGGGACAGGGGGCTCAGCCCCAGCATTTT,CASCLGQGAQPQHF
18,.,.,TRBJ1-2,TRBV7-2,TGTGCCAGCAGCCCCAGGTGGGACACGGGACCTACTAACTATGGCTACACCTTC,CASSPRWDTGPTNYGYTF
15,.,TRBD2,TRBJ2-3,TRBV5-4,TGTGCCAGCAGCGGGACACTAGCGGTCACAGATACGCAGTATTTT,CASSGTLAVTDTQYF
15,.,.,TRBJ2-1,TRBV9,TGTGCCAGCAGCGTTGGGGCCAACCCCCGGAATGAGCAGTTCTTC,CASSVGANPRNEQFF
13,.,.,TRBJ2-1,TRBV5-1,TGCGCCAGCAGTCTAACTTCAGGCGATGAGCAGTTCTTC,CASSLTSGDEQFF
14,.,.,TRBJ2-5,TRBV5-1,TGCGCCAGCAGCTTTAGCGGACTACAAGAGACCCAGTACTTC,CASSFSGLQETQYF
13,.,.,TRBJ1-2,TRBV7-2,TGTGCCAGCAGCACGTCGGGTCCCTATGGCTACACCTTC,CASSTSGPYGYTF
15,.,TRBD1,TRBJ1-1,TRBV6-5,TGTGCCAGCAGTTTGGCAGGGGGAATGAACACTGAAGCTTTCTTT,CASSLAGGMNTEAFF
14,.,.,TRBJ2-5,TRBV7-6,TGTGCCAGCAGCTCGAACACTGTCGGGGGGACCCAGTACTTC,CASSSNTVGGTQYF
17,.,.,TRBJ2-5,TRBV7-6,TGTGCCAGCAGCTCGGGTGCGCAGTCCAATGGCAAAGAGACCCAGTACTTC,CASSSGAQSNGKETQYF
14,.,.,TRBJ2-7,TRBV10-3,TGTGCCATCAGTGTGGGCACGGGAGTAGGGGAGCAGTACTTC,CAISVGTGVGEQYF
15,.,TRBD1,TRBJ2-7,TRBV9,TGTGCCAGCAGCGTAGGGGACAGAGTTTCCTACGAGCAGTACTTC,CASSVGDRVSYEQYF
19,.,.,TRBJ2-6,TRBV18,TGTGCCAGCTCAGCCTATGGACAGAGATCCTCCTCTGGGGCCAACGTCCTGACTTTC,CASSAYGQRSSSGANVLTF
17,.,.,TRBJ1-5,TRBV2,TGTGCCAGCCCACAGGGCATAGGTTCGGGGTGGGGTCAGCCCCAGCATTTT,CASPQGIGSGWGQPQHF
14,.,TRBD1,TRBJ1-5,TRBV28,TGTGCCAGCAGTAACAGGGGCAGCAATCAGCCCCAGCATTTT,CASSNRGSNQPQHF
17,.,TRBD2,TRBJ2-7,TRBV11-3,TGTGCCAGCAGCTACCCCCTCCTGGCGGGGGGCGCCTACGAGCAGTACTTC,CASSYPLLAGGAYEQYF
14,.,TRBD1,TRBJ1-6,TRBV6-5,TGTGCCAGCAGTGGAGGACAGGGGTATTCACCCCTCCACTTT,CASSGGQGYSPLHF
16,.,.,TRBJ2-3,TRBV6-6,TGTGCCAGCAGTTACCCTGCGGGGGCCGACACAGATACGCAGTATTTT,CASSYPAGADTDTQYF
13,few,.,TRBJ2-3,TRBV19,TGTGCCAGTAGTAACCCCGGGGCAGATACGCAGTATTTT,CASSNPGADTQYF
11,once,.,TRBJ1-5,TRBV7-2,TGTGCCAGCAGCGGCTTTGGTCCCCAGCATTTT,CASSGFGPQHF
15,.,TRBD1,TRBJ2-5,TRBV19,TGTGCCACCATGGGGCCGGGACAGGGACGGGAGACCCAGTACTTC,CATMGPGQGRETQYF
16,.,.,TRBJ1-1,TRBV7-8,TGTGCCAGCAGCTTAATCAGGGGCCGATTGAACACTGAAGCTTTCTTT,CASSLIRGRLNTEAFF